This is a list of T cell receptor beta chains from one sample in a study of memory CD4+ T cells and cytomegalovirus serostatus. TCRdb's copy holds only in-frame clones and misses some; the assay was immunoSEQ multiplex PCR. The sample has about 82,000 clones; approximately 80% are singletons. Sample: memory CD4+ T cells from blood. The receptors shown here come from an adult in good health and CMV-seronegative. Both conserved end residues are part of each CDR3. The D gene is left open where the match is weak. Not all rows give a size; the values are once, few, many and, for expanded clones, a class.

D gene: TRBD2; J gene: TRBJ2-5; clone size: .; V gene: TRBV30; CDR3 protein: CAWSILAGAGGTQYF; CDR3 DNA: TGTGCCTGGAGTATCCTAGCGGGGGCCGGAGGGACCCAGTACTTC
D gene: .; J gene: TRBJ1-4; clone size: .; V gene: TRBV7-2; CDR3 protein: CASSPNPGANEKLFF; CDR3 DNA: TGTGCCAGCAGCCCAAATCCCGGGGCTAATGAAAAACTGTTTTTT
D gene: TRBD1; J gene: TRBJ2-3; clone size: .; V gene: TRBV9; CDR3 protein: CASSVVGQGTDTQYF; CDR3 DNA: TGTGCCAGCAGCGTAGTGGGACAGGGCACAGATACGCAGTATTTT
D gene: .; J gene: TRBJ1-2; clone size: .; V gene: TRBV7-2; CDR3 protein: CASSLVASYYGYTF; CDR3 DNA: TGTGCCAGCAGCTTAGTGGCCAGTTACTATGGCTACACCTTC
D gene: .; J gene: TRBJ1-1; clone size: .; V gene: TRBV5-1; CDR3 protein: CASSLLSRGTEAFF; CDR3 DNA: TGCGCCAGCAGCTTGTTATCTAGGGGTACTGAAGCTTTCTTT
D gene: TRBD2; J gene: TRBJ2-1; clone size: once; V gene: TRBV28; CDR3 protein: CASSGGGHNEQFF; CDR3 DNA: TGTGCCAGCAGCGGCGGGGGACACAATGAGCAGTTCTTC
D gene: .; J gene: TRBJ2-3; clone size: .; V gene: TRBV29-1; CDR3 protein: CSVVRLSTDTQYF; CDR3 DNA: TGCAGCGTGGTCCGCTTAAGCACAGATACGCAGTATTTT
D gene: .; J gene: TRBJ1-2; clone size: few; V gene: TRBV29-1; CDR3 protein: CSVVLAGYGYTF; CDR3 DNA: TGCAGCGTTGTTTTAGCGGGCTATGGCTACACCTTC
D gene: .; J gene: TRBJ2-1; clone size: .; V gene: TRBV5-1; CDR3 protein: CASRLGAGAGNEQFF; CDR3 DNA: TGCGCCAGCCGGCTGGGCGCAGGGGCGGGTAATGAGCAGTTCTTC
D gene: .; J gene: TRBJ2-5; clone size: .; V gene: TRBV7-9; CDR3 protein: CASSRSAGALQETQYF; CDR3 DNA: TGTGCCAGCAGCCGGTCGGCGGGGGCACTGCAAGAGACCCAGTACTTC
D gene: TRBD1; J gene: TRBJ2-7; clone size: .; V gene: TRBV18; CDR3 protein: CASAVGQGFYEQYF; CDR3 DNA: TGTGCCAGCGCGGTGGGACAGGGGTTTTACGAGCAGTACTTC
D gene: .; J gene: TRBJ2-1; clone size: .; V gene: TRBV10-3; CDR3 protein: CAISAGTFGGNEQFF; CDR3 DNA: TGTGCCATCAGTGCCGGGACCTTCGGGGGAAATGAGCAGTTCTTC
D gene: .; J gene: TRBJ2-5; clone size: .; V gene: TRBV11-3; CDR3 protein: CASSLGSRREETQYF; CDR3 DNA: TGTGCCAGCAGCTTAGGAAGCCGCAGGGAGGAGACCCAGTACTTC
D gene: .; J gene: TRBJ1-5; clone size: few; V gene: TRBV2; CDR3 protein: CASSENSGNQPQHF; CDR3 DNA: TGTGCCAGCAGTGAGAACAGTGGGAATCAGCCCCAGCATTTT
D gene: .; J gene: TRBJ2-7; clone size: .; V gene: TRBV6-5; CDR3 protein: CASSKNRGGEQYF; CDR3 DNA: TGTGCCAGCAGTAAAAACAGGGGGGGAGAGCAGTACTTC
D gene: TRBD2; J gene: TRBJ2-5; clone size: few; V gene: TRBV2; CDR3 protein: CASSRTSGGAGDVTQYF; CDR3 DNA: TGTGCCAGCAGCCGGACTAGCGGGGGGGCAGGTGACGTGACCCAGTACTTC
D gene: TRBD1; J gene: TRBJ1-6; clone size: .; V gene: TRBV6-1; CDR3 protein: CASSMGDRVNSPLHF; CDR3 DNA: TGTGCCAGCAGTATGGGGGACAGGGTCAATTCACCCCTCCACTTT
D gene: TRBD2; J gene: TRBJ2-2; clone size: .; V gene: TRBV7-2; CDR3 protein: CASSSGGGTGELFF; CDR3 DNA: TGTGCCAGCAGCTCCGGGGGGGGCACCGGGGAGCTGTTTTTT
D gene: .; J gene: TRBJ1-3; clone size: .; V gene: TRBV19; CDR3 protein: CASSIQGHGNTIYF; CDR3 DNA: TGTGCCAGTAGTATTCAGGGCCACGGAAACACCATATATTTT
D gene: .; J gene: TRBJ2-1; clone size: .; V gene: TRBV18; CDR3 protein: CASSPRWAVNEQFF; CDR3 DNA: TGTGCCAGCTCACCGCGCTGGGCCGTAAATGAGCAGTTCTTC
D gene: TRBD2; J gene: TRBJ2-5; clone size: .; V gene: TRBV9; CDR3 protein: CASSVDGGAGETQYF; CDR3 DNA: TGTGCCAGCAGCGTAGACGGGGGGGCCGGGGAGACCCAGTACTTC
D gene: .; J gene: TRBJ1-4; clone size: .; V gene: TRBV7-9; CDR3 protein: CASSKGGTNEKLFF; CDR3 DNA: TGTGCCAGCAGCAAAGGGGGAACTAATGAAAAACTGTTTTTT
D gene: .; J gene: TRBJ1-4; clone size: .; V gene: TRBV5-1; CDR3 protein: CASSLAPVGTNEKLFF; CDR3 DNA: TGCGCCAGCAGCTTGGCGCCGGTGGGGACTAATGAAAAACTGTTTTTT
D gene: TRBD1; J gene: TRBJ1-3; clone size: few; V gene: TRBV25-1; CDR3 protein: CASMDRVGNTIYF; CDR3 DNA: TGTGCCAGCATGGACAGGGTCGGAAACACCATATATTTT
D gene: .; J gene: TRBJ1-5; clone size: .; V gene: TRBV19; CDR3 protein: CASSISRRLGNQPQHF; CDR3 DNA: TGTGCCAGTAGTATTTCGAGGAGGTTGGGCAATCAGCCCCAGCATTTT
D gene: TRBD1; J gene: TRBJ2-1; clone size: .; V gene: TRBV4-1; CDR3 protein: CVSSKGQTYNEQFF; CDR3 DNA: TGCGTCAGCAGCAAGGGACAGACTTACAATGAGCAGTTCTTC